The 6 T cell receptor beta chains listed next were all sequenced from one sample in a study of cytomegalovirus exposure and HLA in healthy donors. The PCR made use of 60 Vbeta and 13 Jbeta primers. The table came from immunoSEQ multiplex PCR; TCRdb's copy has only in-frame clones and leaves some out. The data show just over 80,000 clones, with roughly 79% seen just once and 5.9% held by the top ten. Sequenced input: PBMCs. These receptors all stem from a man between 18 and 29 years old in good health and CMV-seropositive.

This chain links TRBV6-5 with TRBJ2-7; 8 bases are shared with TRBD2. From germline, CDR1 is MNHEY and CDR2 SVGAGI. With V trimmed by 6 bases and J by 7 bases, 14 bases remained unmatched. The CDR3 contains 15 residues. The CDR3 reads CASRLISGVPGEQYF. CDR3 nucleotides: TGTGCCAGCAGACTGATTAGCGGGGTACCTGGAGAGCAGTACTTC.

The chain is built from TRBV6-5 and TRBJ2-5; 10 bases map to TRBD1. The germline V gene has CDR1 MNHEY and CDR2 SVGAGI. This CDR3 contains 15 residues. V was clipped by 6 bases and J by 5 bases; unmatched bases: 9. In DNA form, the CDR3 reads TGTGCCAGCAGCTCCGGGACAGGGGATGGGGAGACCCAGTACTTC. Protein: CASSSGTGDGETQYF.

J is TRBJ2-1 and V is TRBV7-8; no reliable D call. Looked up from germline, CDR1 is SGHVS and CDR2 is FQNEAQ. V gave up 2 bases and J gave up 2 bases, with 10 bases separating them. CDR3 length: 15 amino acids. CDR3 sequence (DNA): TGTGCCAGCAGCTTATCGAGGAGAACCTACAATGAGCAGTTCTTC. This sequence encodes CASSLSRRTYNEQFF. Looking up the rest from reference TRBV7-8 and TRBJ2-1 gives the full variable domain: GAGVSQSPRYKVAKRGQDVALRCDPISGHVSLFWYQQALGQGPEFLTYFQNEAQLDKSGLPSDRFFAERPEGSVSTLKIQRTQQEDSAVYLCASSLSRRTYNEQFFGPGTRLTVL.

The rearrangement uses TRBV7-8 and TRBJ1-5, with a possible D match to TRBD1 (6 bases). Germline V gene lookup returns CDR1 SGHVS and CDR2 FQNEAQ. The V end lost 6 bases, the J end lost 6 bases, and 18 bases lay between the germline ends. This CDR3 comprises 15 residues. CDR3 protein: CASRNGRGGGQPQHF. The DNA for the CDR3 is TGTGCCAGCAGAAACGGGAGGGGAGGGGGTCAGCCCCAGCATTTT.

J is TRBJ1-1 and V is TRBV9; D call uncertain. Trimming pared 2 bases from V and 0 bases from J, leaving 5 bases between. The CDR3 is 13 amino acids. The V gene's germline CDR1 is SGDLS and CDR2 YYNGEE. CDR3 sequence: CASSVEVNTEAFF. The CDR3 DNA reads as TGTGCCAGCAGCGTCGAGGTGAACACTGAAGCTTTCTTT.

This chain connects TRBV2 to TRBJ2-5; 14 bases map to TRBD2. The CDR3 consists of 14 residues. Germline CDR1 reads SNHLY; CDR2 reads FYNNEI. J was trimmed by 9 bases and V by 4 bases; bases with no gene match: 4. CDR3 protein: CASSGVGLAGAQYF. Written as DNA, the CDR3 is TGTGCCAGCAGTGGGGTGGGACTAGCGGGAGCCCAGTACTTC.